The 27 T cell receptor beta chains below come from one sample, sequenced in a study of blood T cell repertoires in COVID-19 (dated by TCRdb to the early 2020s). Receptors were amplified or captured by the immunoSEQ multiplex PCR assay. TCRdb retrieved this table from immuneACCESS and kept in-frame rearrangements only. Not all clones are present; in checked studies, unresolved V genes account for under half, and no reason is known for the remainder. This sample gives fewer than 60,000 clones in total; 80% to 90% of them show up just once. Of the sample, 9.5% to 15% is held by the ten largest clones. Sample: peripheral blood. Receptors were obtained from a human donor with active COVID-19. The donor label of this sample is uncertain.

The V gene is TRBV5-1, the J gene TRBJ1-1; D gene unclear. Germline V gene data show CDR1 as SGHRS and CDR2 as YFSETQ. The V and J ends lost 4 bases and 3 bases respectively, with 10 bases between them. This CDR3 region has 13 residues. The CDR3 sequence: CASSTREDTEAFF. CDR3 bases: TGCGCCAGCAGCACTCGGGAGGACACTGAAGCTTTCTTT.

This clone was found once. J is TRBJ2-5 and V is TRBV6-6; TRBD1 is a possible D gene (5 bases). V lost 0 bases and J lost 1, with 6 bases in between. Germline-derived CDR1 and CDR2 are MNHNY and SVGAGI (reference sequence). The CDR3 is made up of 14 amino acids. CDR3 loop: CASSYSTAQETQYF. CDR3 DNA: TGTGCCAGCAGTTACTCGACAGCCCAAGAGACCCAGTACTTC.

V and J are TRBV19 and TRBJ1-5; D not certain. With 6 bases removed from V and 6 bases from J, the gap between germline ends came to 15 bases. The CDR3 is 14 residues long. Germline-derived CDR1 and CDR2 are LNHDA and SQIVND (reference sequence). CDR3 loop: CASRVGSLTQPQHF. In DNA, the CDR3 is TGTGCCAGTAGGGTGGGCTCCCTGACTCAGCCCCAGCATTTT.

The J gene is TRBJ2-7, the V gene TRBV28; D ambiguous. The germline V gene encodes CDR1 MDHEN and CDR2 SYDVKM. V gave up 6 bases and J gave up 3 bases, with 9 bases separating them. CDR3 length: 12 amino acids. CDR3 in amino acids: CASRTPGYEQYF. DNA for the CDR3: TGTGCCAGCAGGACTCCGGGCTACGAGCAGTACTTC.

The V gene is TRBV7-3, the J gene TRBJ2-7, with a possible D match to TRBD2 (6 bases). The length of the CDR3 is 15 residues. CDR1 and CDR2 (germline): SGHTA, FQGTGA. Trimming took off 0 bases at V and 3 bases at J, with 12 bases between the two ends. CDR3 sequence: CASSLTASGLYEQYF. CDR3 sequence (DNA): TGTGCCAGCAGCTTAACCGCCAGCGGGCTCTACGAGCAGTACTTC.

This clone was seen only once. The chain recombines TRBV3-1 (or the pseudogene TRBV3-2) with TRBJ1-1; TRBD1 might be the D (6 bases). The germline V and J ends were trimmed by 6 bases and 8 bases, with 13 bases remaining between them. The CDR3 is 12 amino acids. The germline CDR1 and CDR2 sequences are LGHDT and YNNKEL (reference sequence). CDR3 coding DNA: TGTGCCAGCAGAACGAGGGGGTTCGAAGCTTTCTTT. Translation gives CASRTRGFEAFF.

The chain employs TRBV2 and TRBJ2-7, with 8 bases matching TRBD1. The CDR3 is 14 amino acids. The V and J ends lost 8 bases and 5 bases, in that order; junction bases with no gene match: 11. The germline gives CDR1 SNHLY, CDR2 FYNNEI. CDR3 in DNA: TGTGCCAGCGGCGTCGTACAGGGGGGACACGAGCAGTACTTC. Encoded protein: CASGVVQGGHEQYF.

The CDR3: CASRRTFQETQYF. Here the CDR3 DNA reads TGTGCCAGCAGGCGGACTTTTCAAGAGACCCAGTACTTC. The chain couples TRBV14 to TRBJ2-5, with D maybe TRBD2 (5 bases). Trimming took off 6 bases at V and 2 bases at J, with 10 bases between the two ends. CDR1 and CDR2 from the germline V gene are SGHDN and FVKESK. CDR3 length: 13 amino acids.

The J gene is TRBJ2-1, the V gene TRBV5-4; D perhaps matches TRBD2 (6 bases). V lost 5 bases, J lost 9 bases, and 12 bases lay in between. Germline V CDR1 and CDR2: SGHNT, YYREEE (reference sequence). The CDR3 is made up of 12 amino acids. DNA for the CDR3: TGTGCCAGCAGGAGTGTGGGGGGTGAGCAGTTCTTC. This gives the protein CASRSVGGEQFF. Using reference TRBV5-4 and TRBJ2-1 for the parts outside the CDR3, the full variable domain is ETGVTQSPTHLIKTRGQQVTLRCSSQSGHNTVSWYQQALGQGPQFIFQYYREEENGRGNFPPRFSGLQFPNYSSELNVNALELDDSALYLCASRSVGGEQFFGPGTRLTVL.

The genes are TRBV6-2 or TRBV6-3 and TRBJ2-7; 12 bases fit TRBD2. The V gene end was trimmed by 4 bases and the J gene end by 9 bases; junction bases not matched to a gene: 10. The CDR3 has 15 amino acids. Germline assignment: CDR1 MNHEY and CDR2 SVGEGT. The CDR3 DNA follows: TGTGCCAGCAGTTCTGTGACTAGCGGGAGTGCGGGGCAGTACTTC. Residues: CASSSVTSGSAGQYF.

The J gene is TRBJ2-7, the V gene TRBV12-3 or TRBV12-4; 7 bases fit TRBD2. This CDR3 has 13 amino acids. Trimming at V came to 6 bases and at J to 3 bases, leaving 5 bases not matched to a gene. CDR3 amino acids: CASSTSGDYEQYF. The DNA of the CDR3 is TGTGCCAGCAGCACAAGCGGGGACTACGAGCAGTACTTC.

The chain uses TRBV30 and TRBJ2-2; 7 nucleotides agree with TRBD1. Looked up from germline, CDR1 is GTSNPN and CDR2 is SVGIG (reference sequence). CDR3 size: 15 residues. Losses at the gene ends were 1 base for V and 4 bases for J; bases not matched to a gene: 6. In DNA form, the CDR3 reads TGTGCCTGGAGTGCGGGACAGACTATCACCGGGGAGCTGTTTTTT. Its translation is CAWSAGQTITGELFF.

The chain couples TRBV4-3 to TRBJ2-1, with 9 nucleotides matching TRBD2. Germline CDR1 is LGHNA and CDR2 is YSLEER. V dropped 4 bases and J dropped 3; count of bases not matched to a gene: 13. This CDR3 contains 18 residues. CDR3 in DNA: TGCGCCAGCAGCCCTCAGAACCTACTAGCGGGCAACTACAATGAGCAGTTCTTC. Amino acid sequence: CASSPQNLLAGNYNEQFF.

This clone is categorized as medium-sized (0.01 to 0.1%). J is TRBJ1-2 and V is TRBV5-4, with TRBD1 matching over 7 bases. The CDR3 is 14 amino acids. Trimming at V came to 2 bases and at J to 8 bases, leaving 9 bases not matched to a gene. Germline CDR1 and CDR2: SGHNT and YYREEE (reference sequence). The CDR3 sequence: CASSLTGDHVGYTF. CDR3 bases: TGTGCCAGCAGCTTAACAGGGGACCACGTCGGCTACACCTTC.

This clone occurred a few times. The chain combines TRBV19 with TRBJ2-1, with 8 bases fitting TRBD2. Germline V gives CDR1 LNHDA, CDR2 SQIVND (reference sequence). This CDR3 is 15 amino acids long. V lost 4 bases to trimming and J lost 8 bases; unmatched junction nucleotides: 10. The CDR3: CASSKSAGDVDEQFF. CDR3 DNA: TGTGCCAGTAGTAAATCAGCGGGAGATGTTGATGAGCAGTTCTTC.

The chain employs TRBV5-1 and TRBJ1-1; tentative D call: TRBD1 (5 bases). Germline assignment: CDR1 SGHRS and CDR2 YFSETQ. Trimming shortened V by 0 bases and J by 1 base, and 7 bases separated the two germline ends. The CDR3 totals 14 residues. Here the CDR3 reads CASSLDGGNTEAFF. CDR3 DNA: TGCGCCAGCAGCTTGGACGGGGGGAACACTGAAGCTTTCTTT.

The chain recombines TRBV19 with TRBJ1-4; the D is unclear. This CDR3 region has 15 residues. The V end lost 3 bases, the J end lost 0 bases, and 8 bases lay between the germline ends. CDR1 is LNHDA, CDR2 SQIVND, per germline (reference sequence). The CDR3, as DNA: TGTGCCAGTAGTATCCACGGGGCAACTAATGAAAAACTGTTTTTT. It is translated as CASSIHGATNEKLFF.

This clone was seen only once. The chain employs TRBV5-4 and TRBJ2-3; TRBD2 agrees at 8 bases. CDR1 is SGHNT, CDR2 YYREEE, per germline (reference sequence). V dropped 2 bases and J dropped 0; count of bases not matched to a gene: 11. There are 18 residues in the CDR3. CDR3 amino acids: CASSLRAGGFSSTDTQYF. As DNA, the CDR3 is TGTGCCAGCAGCTTACGCGCGGGGGGTTTTTCTAGCACAGATACGCAGTATTTT.

This chain joins TRBV4-1 and TRBJ2-7, with TRBD2 as a possible D gene (7 bases). From germline, CDR1 is MGHRA and CDR2 YSYEKL. The CDR3 has 15 amino acids. V lost 1 base and J lost 4, with 14 bases in between. This chain's CDR3 is CASSQVWEGGYEQYF. CDR3 DNA sequence: TGCGCCAGCAGCCAAGTTTGGGAGGGGGGGTACGAGCAGTACTTC.

This chain connects TRBV5-1 to TRBJ2-3; 8 positions agree with TRBD2. Germline V gene sequence: CDR1 SGHRS, CDR2 YFSETQ. V shed 4 bases, J shed 1 base, and the junction held 8 bases outside the gene matches. This CDR3 is built from 16 residues. For the CDR3, the DNA is TGCGCCAGCAGCCCCCGGCCAGCGGGGGGCACAGATACGCAGTATTTT. It translates to CASSPRPAGGTDTQYF.

This clone was seen just once. The genes are TRBV18 and TRBJ1-2; 8 bases are shared with TRBD1. Unmatched junction bases numbered 17, after V lost 3 bases and J lost 5 bases. The germline CDR1 and CDR2 sequences are KGHSH and LQKENI. The CDR3 contains 18 residues. CDR3 coding DNA: TGTGCCAGCTCACCCCGGGACAGGTTAAGTTCCGCCGGGTATGGCTACACCTTC. It yields the protein CASSPRDRLSSAGYGYTF.

The rearrangement uses TRBV28 and TRBJ1-6; D gene ambiguous. Trimming pared 6 bases from V and 0 bases from J, leaving 12 bases between. Germline loops: CDR1 MDHEN, CDR2 SYDVKM. The CDR3 runs to 16 residues. The CDR3 spells CASSWLGSSYNSPLHF. For the CDR3, the DNA is TGTGCCAGCAGCTGGCTGGGGAGCTCCTATAATTCACCCCTCCACTTT.

CDR3: CASSPPGGGLEAFF. CDR3 bases: TGTGCCAGCAGCCCCCCGGGAGGCGGATTAGAAGCTTTCTTT. The chain employs TRBV5-4 and TRBJ1-1; D remains ambiguous. The CDR3 runs to 14 residues. Trimming shortened V by 4 bases and J by 8 bases, and 18 bases separated the two germline ends. In germline, CDR1 is SGHNT, CDR2 YYREEE (reference sequence). Full variable domain (missing parts from reference TRBV5-4 and TRBJ1-1): ETGVTQSPTHLIKTRGQQVTLRCSSQSGHNTVSWYQQALGQGPQFIFQYYREEENGRGNFPPRFSGLQFPNYSSELNVNALELDDSALYLCASSPPGGGLEAFFGQGTRLTVV.

This clone was recorded once. The chain carries TRBV5-1 and TRBJ2-6; D may be TRBD1 (6 bases). Trimming cost V 4 bases and J 1 base, with 9 bases left between them. This CDR3 has 15 amino acids. CDR1 and CDR2 (germline): SGHRS, YFSETQ. CDR3 protein: CASSRQESGANVLTF. The CDR3 DNA reads TGCGCCAGCAGCCGACAGGAGTCTGGGGCCAACGTCCTGACTTTC.

The chain uses TRBV5-1 and TRBJ2-3; D gene uncertain. The CDR3 spans 15 residues. Germline values: CDR1 SGHRS, CDR2 YFSETQ. V was cut by 3 bases and J by 0 bases, with 11 bases left in between. The CDR3 bases are TGCGCCAGCAGCTCACTACCCCTGAGCACAGATACGCAGTATTTT. Translated, it gives CASSSLPLSTDTQYF.

The chain joins TRBV16 to TRBJ2-3; D unresolved. Germline V gives CDR1 KGHSY, CDR2 FQNENV. This CDR3 is built from 16 residues. Trimming stripped 0 bases from V and 0 bases from J, with 10 bases between. CDR3 bases: TGTGCCAGCAGCCAATCGGGCGTTCCTAGCACAGATACGCAGTATTTT. Residues: CASSQSGVPSTDTQYF.

The V gene is TRBV9, the J gene TRBJ2-1; D is ambiguous. CDR1 is SGDLS, CDR2 YYNGEE, per germline. V gave up 0 bases and J gave up 10 bases, with 14 bases separating them. This CDR3 comprises 14 residues. The CDR3 is CASSVVGQVREQFF. CDR3 DNA sequence: TGTGCCAGCAGCGTAGTGGGCCAAGTTAGGGAGCAGTTCTTC.